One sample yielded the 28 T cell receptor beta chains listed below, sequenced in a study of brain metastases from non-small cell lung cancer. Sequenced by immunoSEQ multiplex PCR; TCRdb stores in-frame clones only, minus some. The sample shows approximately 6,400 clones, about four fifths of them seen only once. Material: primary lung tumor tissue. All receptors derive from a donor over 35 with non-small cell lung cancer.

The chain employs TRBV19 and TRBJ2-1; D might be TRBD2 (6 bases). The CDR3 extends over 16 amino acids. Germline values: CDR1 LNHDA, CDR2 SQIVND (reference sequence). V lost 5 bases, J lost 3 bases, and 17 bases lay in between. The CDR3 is CASSPRGRGGYNEQFF. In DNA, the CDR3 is TGTGCCAGTAGTCCTCGCGGGCGGGGAGGCTACAATGAGCAGTTCTTC. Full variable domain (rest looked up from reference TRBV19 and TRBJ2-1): DGGITQSPKYLFRKEGQNVTLSCEQNLNHDAMYWYRQDPGQGLRLIYYSQIVNDFQKGDIAEGYSVSREKKESFPLTVTSAQKNPTAFYLCASSPRGRGGYNEQFFGPGTRLTVL.

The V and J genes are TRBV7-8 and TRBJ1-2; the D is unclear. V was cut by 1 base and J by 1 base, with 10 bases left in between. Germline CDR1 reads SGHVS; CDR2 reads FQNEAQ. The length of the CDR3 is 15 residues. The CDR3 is CASSLGQNLNYGYTF. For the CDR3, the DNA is TGTGCCAGCAGCTTAGGCCAGAATCTTAACTATGGCTACACCTTC.

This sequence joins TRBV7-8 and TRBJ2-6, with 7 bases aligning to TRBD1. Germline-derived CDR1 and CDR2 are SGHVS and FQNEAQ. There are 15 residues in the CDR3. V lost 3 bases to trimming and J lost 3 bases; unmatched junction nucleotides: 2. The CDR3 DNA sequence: TGTGCCAGCAGCTTGACAGGGAATGGGGCCAACGTCCTGACTTTC. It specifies CASSLTGNGANVLTF.

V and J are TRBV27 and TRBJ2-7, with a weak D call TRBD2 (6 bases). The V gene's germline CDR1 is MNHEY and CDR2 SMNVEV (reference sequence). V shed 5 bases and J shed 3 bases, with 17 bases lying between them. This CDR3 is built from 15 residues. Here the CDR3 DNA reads TGTGCCAGCAGTACTCTTGAGACTAGGGACTACGAGCAGTACTTC. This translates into CASSTLETRDYEQYF.

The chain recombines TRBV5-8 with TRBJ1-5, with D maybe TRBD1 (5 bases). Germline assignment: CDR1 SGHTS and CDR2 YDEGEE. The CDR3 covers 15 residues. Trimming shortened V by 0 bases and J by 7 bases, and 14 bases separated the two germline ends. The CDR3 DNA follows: TGTGCCAGCAGCTTGGCAGGGTGGAATTGGCAGCCCCAGCATTTT. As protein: CASSLAGWNWQPQHF.

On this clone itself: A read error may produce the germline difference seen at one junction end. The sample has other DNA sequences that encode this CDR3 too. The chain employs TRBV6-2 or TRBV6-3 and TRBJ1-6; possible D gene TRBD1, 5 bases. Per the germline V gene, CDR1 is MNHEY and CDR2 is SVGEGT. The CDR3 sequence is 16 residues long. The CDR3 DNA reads TGTGCCAGCAGTTACCCAGGACAAGGATCTAATTCACCTCTCCACTTT. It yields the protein CASSYPGQGSNSPLHF.

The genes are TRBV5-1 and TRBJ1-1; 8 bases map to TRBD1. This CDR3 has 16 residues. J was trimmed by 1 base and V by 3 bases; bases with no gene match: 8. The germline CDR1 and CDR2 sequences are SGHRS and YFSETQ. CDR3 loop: CASSSQGAVWNTEAFF. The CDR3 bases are TGCGCCAGCAGCTCCCAGGGGGCTGTATGGAACACTGAAGCTTTCTTT.

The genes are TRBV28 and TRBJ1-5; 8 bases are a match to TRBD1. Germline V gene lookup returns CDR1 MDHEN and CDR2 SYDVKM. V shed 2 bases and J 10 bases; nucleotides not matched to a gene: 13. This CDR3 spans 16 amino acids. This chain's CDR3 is CASSLGVAGGVLPQHF. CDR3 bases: TGTGCCAGCAGTTTAGGAGTTGCAGGGGGCGTTCTTCCCCAGCATTTT.

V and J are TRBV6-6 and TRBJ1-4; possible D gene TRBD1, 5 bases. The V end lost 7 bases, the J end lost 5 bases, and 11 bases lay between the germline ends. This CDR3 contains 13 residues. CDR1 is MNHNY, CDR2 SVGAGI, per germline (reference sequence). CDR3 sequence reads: CASTWTQNEKLFF. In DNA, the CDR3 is TGTGCCAGCACTTGGACACAAAATGAAAAACTGTTTTTT.

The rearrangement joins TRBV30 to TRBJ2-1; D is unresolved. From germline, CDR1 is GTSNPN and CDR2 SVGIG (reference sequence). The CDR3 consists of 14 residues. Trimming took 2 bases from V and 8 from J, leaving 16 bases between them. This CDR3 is CAWSLGPSRDEQFF. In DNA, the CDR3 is TGTGCCTGGAGTCTCGGGCCCAGCCGCGATGAGCAGTTCTTC.

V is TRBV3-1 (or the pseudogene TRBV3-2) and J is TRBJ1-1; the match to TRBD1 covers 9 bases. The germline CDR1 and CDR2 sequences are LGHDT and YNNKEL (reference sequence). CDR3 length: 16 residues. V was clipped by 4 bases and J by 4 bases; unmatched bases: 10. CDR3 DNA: TGTGCCAGCAGCCGTTCTCTACAGGGGGCGGGCACTGAAGCTTTCTTT. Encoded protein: CASSRSLQGAGTEAFF.

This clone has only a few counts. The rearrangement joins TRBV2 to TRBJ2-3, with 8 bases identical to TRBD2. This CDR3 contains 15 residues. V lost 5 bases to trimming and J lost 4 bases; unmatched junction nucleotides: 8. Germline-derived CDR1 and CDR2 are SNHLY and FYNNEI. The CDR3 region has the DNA TGTGCCAGCAGTCCGGAGCGGGGGACGGCAGATACGCAGTATTTT. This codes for CASSPERGTADTQYF.

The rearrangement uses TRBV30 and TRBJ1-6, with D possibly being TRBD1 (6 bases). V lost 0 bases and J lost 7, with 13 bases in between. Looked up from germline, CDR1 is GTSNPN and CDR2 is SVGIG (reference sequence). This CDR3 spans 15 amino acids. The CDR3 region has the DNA TGTGCCTGGAGTGTAGGAGGGCAGGGGAATTCACCCCTCCACTTT. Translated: CAWSVGGQGNSPLHF.

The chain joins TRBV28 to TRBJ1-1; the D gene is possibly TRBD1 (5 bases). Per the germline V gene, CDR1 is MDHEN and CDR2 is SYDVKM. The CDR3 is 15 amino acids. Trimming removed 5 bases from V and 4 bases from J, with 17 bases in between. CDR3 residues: CASSLPGGTGTEAFF. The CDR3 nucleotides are TGTGCCAGCAGTCTACCCGGGGGGACTGGCACTGAAGCTTTCTTT.

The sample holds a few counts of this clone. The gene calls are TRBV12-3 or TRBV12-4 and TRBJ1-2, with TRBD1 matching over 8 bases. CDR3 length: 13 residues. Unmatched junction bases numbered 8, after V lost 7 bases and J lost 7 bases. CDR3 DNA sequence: TGTGCCAGCAAGCAACAGGGGGAGGTTGGCTACACCTTC. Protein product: CASKQQGEVGYTF.

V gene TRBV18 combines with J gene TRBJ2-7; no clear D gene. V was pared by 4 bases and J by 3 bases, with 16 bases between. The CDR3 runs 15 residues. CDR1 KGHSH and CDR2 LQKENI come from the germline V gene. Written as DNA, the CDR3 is TGTGCCAGCTCACAGATCCCACAGATGGACTACGAGCAGTACTTC. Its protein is CASSQIPQMDYEQYF.

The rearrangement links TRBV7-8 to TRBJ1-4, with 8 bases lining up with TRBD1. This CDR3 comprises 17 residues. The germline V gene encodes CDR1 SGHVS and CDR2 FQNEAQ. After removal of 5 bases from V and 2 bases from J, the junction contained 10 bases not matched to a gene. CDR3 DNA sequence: TGTGCCAGCAGCGACGGACAGGGCCTGCGGACTAATGAAAAACTGTTTTTT. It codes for CASSDGQGLRTNEKLFF.

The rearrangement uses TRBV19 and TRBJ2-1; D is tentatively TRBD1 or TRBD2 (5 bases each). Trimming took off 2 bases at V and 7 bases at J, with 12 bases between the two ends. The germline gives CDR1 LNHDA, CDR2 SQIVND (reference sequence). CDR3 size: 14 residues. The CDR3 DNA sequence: TGTGCCAGTAGTATAAAGCCAGGGAGAAATGAGCAGTTCTTC. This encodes CASSIKPGRNEQFF. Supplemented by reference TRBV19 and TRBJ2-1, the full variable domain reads DGGITQSPKYLFRKEGQNVTLSCEQNLNHDAMYWYRQDPGQGLRLIYYSQIVNDFQKGDIAEGYSVSREKKESFPLTVTSAQKNPTAFYLCASSIKPGRNEQFFGPGTRLTVL.

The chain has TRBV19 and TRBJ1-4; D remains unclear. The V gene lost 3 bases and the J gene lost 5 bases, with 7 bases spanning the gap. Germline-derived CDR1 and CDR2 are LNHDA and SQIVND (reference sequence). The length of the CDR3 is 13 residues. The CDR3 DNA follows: TGTGCCAGTAGTATCTCCGGGAATGAAAAACTGTTTTTT. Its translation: CASSISGNEKLFF.

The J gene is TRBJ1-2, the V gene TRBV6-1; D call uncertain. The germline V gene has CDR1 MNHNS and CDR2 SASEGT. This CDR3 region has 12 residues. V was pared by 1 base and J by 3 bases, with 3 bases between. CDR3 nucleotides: TGTGCCAGCAGTGAAGTGGACTATGGCTACACCTTC. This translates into CASSEVDYGYTF.

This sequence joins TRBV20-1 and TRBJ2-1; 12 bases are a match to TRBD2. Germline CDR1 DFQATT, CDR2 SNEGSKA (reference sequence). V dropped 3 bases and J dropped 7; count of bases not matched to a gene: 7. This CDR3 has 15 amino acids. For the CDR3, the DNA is TGCAGTGCTAGTTGGGCTAGCGGGGGGGCGAATGAGCAGTTCTTC. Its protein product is CSASWASGGANEQFF.

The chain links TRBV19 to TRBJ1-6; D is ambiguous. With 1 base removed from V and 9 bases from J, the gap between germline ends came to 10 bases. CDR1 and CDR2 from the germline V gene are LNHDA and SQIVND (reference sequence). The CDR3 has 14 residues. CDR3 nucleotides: TGTGCCAGTAGTATAGTCGTGAGGGCTTCACCCCTCCACTTT. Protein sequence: CASSIVVRASPLHF.

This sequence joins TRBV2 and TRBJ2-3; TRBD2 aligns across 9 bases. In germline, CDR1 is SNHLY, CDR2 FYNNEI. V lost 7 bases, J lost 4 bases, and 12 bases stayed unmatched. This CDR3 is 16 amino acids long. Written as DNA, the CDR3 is TGTGCCAGCAACCCCCCGGGACTAGCCAGTTCAGATACGCAGTATTTT. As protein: CASNPPGLASSDTQYF.

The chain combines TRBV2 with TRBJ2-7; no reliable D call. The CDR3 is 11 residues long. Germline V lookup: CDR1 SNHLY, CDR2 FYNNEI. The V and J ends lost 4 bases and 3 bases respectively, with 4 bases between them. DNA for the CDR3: TGTGCCAGCAGTGGGAGCTACGAGCAGTACTTC. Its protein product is CASSGSYEQYF.

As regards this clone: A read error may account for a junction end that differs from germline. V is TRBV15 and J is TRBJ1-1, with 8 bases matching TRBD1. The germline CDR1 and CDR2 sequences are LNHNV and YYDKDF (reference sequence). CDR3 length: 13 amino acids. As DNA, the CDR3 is TGTGCTACCAGCGTCAGGGGGCCCACTGAAGCTTTCTTT. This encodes CATSVRGPTEAFF.

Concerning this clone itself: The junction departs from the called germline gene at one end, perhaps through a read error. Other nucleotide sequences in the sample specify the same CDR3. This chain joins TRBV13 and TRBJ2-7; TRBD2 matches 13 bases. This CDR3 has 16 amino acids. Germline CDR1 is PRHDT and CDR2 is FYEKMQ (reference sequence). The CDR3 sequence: CASSLGGTSGVYEQYF. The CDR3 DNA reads TGTGCCAGCAGCTTAGGCGGGACTAGCGGGGTGTACGAGCAATACTTC.

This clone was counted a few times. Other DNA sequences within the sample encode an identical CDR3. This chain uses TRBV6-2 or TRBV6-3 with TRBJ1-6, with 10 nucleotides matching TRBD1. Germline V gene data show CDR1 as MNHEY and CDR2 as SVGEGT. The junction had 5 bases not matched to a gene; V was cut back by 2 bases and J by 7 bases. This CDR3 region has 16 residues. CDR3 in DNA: TGTGCCAGCAGTTACCCGGGACAGGGGTCCAATTCACCCCTCCACTTT. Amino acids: CASSYPGQGSNSPLHF.

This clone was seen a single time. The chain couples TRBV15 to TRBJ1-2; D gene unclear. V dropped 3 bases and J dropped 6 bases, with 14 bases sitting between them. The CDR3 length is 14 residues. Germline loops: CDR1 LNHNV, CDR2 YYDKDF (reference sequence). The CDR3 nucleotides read TGTGCCACCAGCAGCGAAGCGGACGGGCATGGCTACACCTTC. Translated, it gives CATSSEADGHGYTF.